This record concerns one TCR beta chain sequence. This receptor's antigen is unknown. Base quality data are lacking; no much larger clone is found one base away. This sample was included in a study of OX40 agonist ivuxolimab in advanced cancers. Study-level background: Ivuxolimab, which targeted the costimulatory receptor OX40 (CD134), was an agonistic, fully human IgG2 monoclonal antibody. Intravenous ivuxolimab was administered to patients every 2 weeks at six dose levels: 0.01, 0.1, 0.3, 1.5, 3 and 10 mg/kg. Among the roughly 54 dose-escalation patients, around 19 had hepatocellular carcinoma, 15 melanoma, 9 renal cell carcinoma and 9 head and neck cancer. A male proportion of 75% to 85% and a mean age of approximately 58 years, ranging from 23 to 79, were recorded for the dose-escalation cohort. Patients were allowed to have had prior anti-PD-1, anti-PD-L1 or anti-CTLA-4 therapy, and approximately 40% of the dose-escalation patients had previously received checkpoint inhibitors. Three dose-escalation patients achieved partial responses, one with hepatocellular carcinoma and two with cutaneous melanoma. The purpose of peripheral TCRbeta sequencing was to test whether ivuxolimab changed TCR sequence diversity and led to clonal T-cell expansion. The paper describes the monotherapy dose-escalation part (N of about 47 patients) of the phase I trial of ivuxolimab.

Patients with autoimmune disease history or receiving systemic immunosuppression were excluded from the trial. Peripheral blood for TCR sequencing was collected from all dose cohorts at baseline, on cycle 4 day 1, and on cycle 7 day 1. The samples were drawn from a first-in-human, open-label, multicenter phase I dose-escalation trial of ivuxolimab. Adults with locally advanced or metastatic melanoma, renal cell carcinoma, hepatocellular carcinoma or head and neck squamous cell carcinoma were enrolled in the trial. Before TCR sequencing, CD4+ T cells and CD8+ T cells from peripheral blood were sorted into separate populations. Reading from cysteine to phenylalanine, the CDR3 counts 18 amino acids. Of all the DNA, just the CDR3 is kept, 54 bases in frame from base 1. Looking up the germline V gene (reference sequence) yields CDR1 LNHDA and CDR2 SQIVND. V has 5 bases trimmed and J has 1 base trimmed; junction bases matching no gene number 14.

Genomic DNA was isolated from the sorted cells so that the TCRbeta CDR3 region could be sequenced. TCRbeta CDR3 regions were sequenced using the immunoSEQ Assay. As stored in TCRdb, this immuneACCESS dataset retains in-frame rearrangements with V and J assigned. A fraction of the clones does not appear; measured against another copy, unresolved V genes explain less than half of the discrepancy, and the remainder lacks a known reason. The table for this sample lists tens of thousands of clones; about 82% of them were counted only once. The ten biggest clones cover 11% of the sample. General conclusions and limits of the study: Low levels of normalized T-cell clonal expansion were also seen in some patients who did not respond. In the 0.1-3.0 mg/kg groups, partial responders were among the patients with the lowest normalized peripheral clonal expansion, particularly in CD8+ T cells. The antigen specificity of the peripheral T cells that underwent clonal expansion was not determined. On average, CD8+ T cells showed more expanded clones than CD4+ T cells after ivuxolimab. At doses of 0.1 to 3.0 mg/kg, clonal expansion of both CD4+ and CD8+ blood T cells was observed from baseline to week 6.

Here the chain combines TRBV19 and TRBJ2-1, and 7 bases in between align with TRBD2. The sequence came from an adult with an advanced solid tumor such as melanoma, head and neck, liver or kidney cancer. The material was CD4+ or CD8+ T cells sorted from blood, obtained in a trial of the OX40 agonist ivuxolimab. CDR3 protein: CASSVTSAFIWSYNEQFF. The DNA sequence is as follows: TGTGCCAGTAGTGTCACTAGCGCTTTTATATGGTCCTACAATGAGCAGTTCTTC.